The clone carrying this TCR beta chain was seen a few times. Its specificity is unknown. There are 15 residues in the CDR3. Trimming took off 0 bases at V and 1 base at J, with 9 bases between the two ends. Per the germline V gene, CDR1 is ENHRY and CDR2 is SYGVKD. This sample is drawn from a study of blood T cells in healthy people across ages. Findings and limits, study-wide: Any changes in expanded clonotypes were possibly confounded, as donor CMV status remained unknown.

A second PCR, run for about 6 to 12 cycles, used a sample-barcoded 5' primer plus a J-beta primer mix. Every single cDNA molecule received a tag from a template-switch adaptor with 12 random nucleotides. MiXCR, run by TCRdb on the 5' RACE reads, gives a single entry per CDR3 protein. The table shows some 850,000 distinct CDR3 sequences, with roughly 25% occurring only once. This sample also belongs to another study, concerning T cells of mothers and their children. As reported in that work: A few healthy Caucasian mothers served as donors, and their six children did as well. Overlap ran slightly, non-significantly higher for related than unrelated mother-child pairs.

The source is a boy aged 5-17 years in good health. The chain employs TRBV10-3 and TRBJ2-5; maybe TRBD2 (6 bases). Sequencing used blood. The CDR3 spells CAISESVGLQETQYF. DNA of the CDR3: TGTGCCATCAGTGAGTCAGTGGGACTCCAAGAGACCCAGTACTTC.